This TCR beta chain was captured by sequencing in a study of cytomegalovirus exposure and HLA in healthy donors. Concerning this clone: Its matching antigen is unknown.

PCR used 60 Vbeta primers and 13 Jbeta primers. Sequencing was performed with immunoSEQ multiplex PCR; in TCRdb, only in-frame clones are kept and a portion is missing. Among 120,000 or so clones listed, 60% to 75% were seen once. Study-wide results and caveats: Presence/absence comparisons presumed near-even sequencing depth among donors. A classifier reportedly called cytomegalovirus status with high sensitivity and specificity. Apparent HLA restriction characterized most CMV-associated TCR beta chains in a later analysis. Most of the TCR beta V segments (in an earlier analysis) were productive either about 87% or about 30% of the time.

Looked up from germline, CDR1 is LNHDA and CDR2 is SQIVND (reference sequence). The CDR3 has 11 residues. Between the trimmed V and J ends, which lost 3 bases and 6 bases, there was a span of 5 bases. The sequencing input was PBMCs. The receptor was isolated from a woman aged 35 to 49 in good health and CMV-seropositive. The genes are TRBV19 and TRBJ1-1; no firm D call. The CDR3 nucleotides read TGTGCCAGTAGTATTTTCGCTGAAGCTTTCTTT. Translated, it gives CASSIFAEAFF. The whole variable domain, remainder taken from reference TRBV19 and TRBJ1-1, is DGGITQSPKYLFRKEGQNVTLSCEQNLNHDAMYWYRQDPGQGLRLIYYSQIVNDFQKGDIAEGYSVSREKKESFPLTVTSAQKNPTAFYLCASSIFAEAFFGQGTRLTVV.